This T cell receptor beta chain was identified during a study of identical twins. This clonotype was observed many times. TCRdb passed the 5' RACE reads through MiXCR, listing each CDR3 protein once. The sample has approximately 260,000 distinct CDR3 sequences, about 8% seen once. V shed 3 bases and J shed 5 bases, with 8 bases lying between them. This CDR3 spans 14 amino acids. This same sample was also taken into another study, of yellow fever vaccine responses in identical twins.

This TCR came from a young woman in good health. The chain joins TRBV12-3 or TRBV12-4 to TRBJ1-6; no clear D gene. Sequencing was carried out using CD8+ T cells sorted from blood. As DNA, the CDR3 is TGTGCCAGCAGTTTTTCAGGTGATAATTCACCCCTCCACTTT. This sequence encodes CASSFSGDNSPLHF.